This TCR beta chain was captured by sequencing in a study of cytomegalovirus exposure and HLA in healthy donors. Across the whole study: Researchers previously reported finding about 110 million unique TCR beta sequences from 150 million to 200 million T cells.

Researchers ran the PCR with 60 Vbeta and 13 Jbeta primers. This table comes from immunoSEQ multiplex PCR, and its TCRdb copy is limited to in-frame clones, with some not included. The sample has 120,000 to 150,000 clones, about 83% seen once; the top ten hold more than 10%. Study results and limitations: In a later analysis, several top co-occurrence clusters appeared linked to parvovirus B19, influenza, CMV and Epstein-Barr virus. Beyond CMV serostatus, there was no information to go on about immune exposure.

V was shortened by 2 bases and J by 5 bases, with 10 bases between the two germline ends. The CDR3 contains 14 residues. Germline V lookup: CDR1 SNHLY, CDR2 FYNNEI. This clone appeared once. Its target is unknown. This sequence joins TRBV2 and TRBJ1-5, with D tentatively TRBD1 (5 bases). The material sequenced was PBMCs. The sequence came from a man between 35 and 55 years old in good health and CMV-seropositive. In DNA form, the CDR3 reads TGTGCCAGCAGTGAATGGGGCCAGCATCAGCCCCAGCATTTT. This translates into CASSEWGQHQPQHF.